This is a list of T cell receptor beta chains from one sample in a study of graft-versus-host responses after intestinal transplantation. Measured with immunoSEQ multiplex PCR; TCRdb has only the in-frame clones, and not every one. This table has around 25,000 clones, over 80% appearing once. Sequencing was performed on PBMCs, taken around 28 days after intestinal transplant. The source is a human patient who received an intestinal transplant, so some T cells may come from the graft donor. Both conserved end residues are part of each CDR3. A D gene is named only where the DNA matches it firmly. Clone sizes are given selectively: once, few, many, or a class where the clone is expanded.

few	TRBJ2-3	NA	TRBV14	CASSHADGGDTQYF	TGTGCCAGCAGCCACGCGGACGGGGGAGATACGCAGTATTTT
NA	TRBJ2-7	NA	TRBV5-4	CASSPWGGPPEQYF	TGTGCCAGCAGCCCCTGGGGCGGCCCCCCCGAGCAGTACTTC
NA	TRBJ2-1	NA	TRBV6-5	CASSYTPSAGNEQFF	TGTGCCAGCAGTTACACACCTAGCGCGGGGAATGAGCAGTTCTTC
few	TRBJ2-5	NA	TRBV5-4	CASSFWWGVEETQYF	TGTGCCAGCAGCTTTTGGTGGGGGGTTGAAGAGACCCAGTACTTC
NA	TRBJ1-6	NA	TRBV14	CASSQVRGPGLNNSPLHF	TGTGCCAGCAGCCAAGTTAGGGGACCAGGCCTGAATAATTCACCCCTCCACTTT
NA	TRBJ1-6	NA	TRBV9	CASSVLVGREYSPLHF	TGTGCCAGCAGCGTTTTAGTGGGCAGGGAATATTCACCCCTCCACTTT
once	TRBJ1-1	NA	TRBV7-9	CASSFGSDRLNTEAFF	TGTGCCAGCAGCTTTGGGAGCGACAGGCTGAACACTGAAGCTTTCTTT
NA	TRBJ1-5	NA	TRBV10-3	CAISEAGRNQPQHF	TGTGCCATCAGTGAGGCAGGGCGGAATCAGCCCCAGCATTTT
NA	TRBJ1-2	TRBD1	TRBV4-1	CASSQAVGTGANYGYTF	TGCGCCAGCAGCCAGGCAGTCGGGACAGGGGCTAACTATGGCTACACCTTC
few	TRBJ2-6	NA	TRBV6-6	CASETVAGANVLTF	TGTGCCAGCGAAACAGTAGCTGGGGCCAACGTCCTGACTTTC
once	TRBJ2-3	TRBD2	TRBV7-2	CASSLGALAGITDTQYF	TGTGCCAGCAGCTTAGGGGCGCTAGCGGGCATCACAGATACGCAGTATTTT
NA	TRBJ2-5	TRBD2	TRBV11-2	CASSELAGETQYF	TGTGCCAGCAGCGAGTTAGCGGGTGAGACCCAGTACTTC
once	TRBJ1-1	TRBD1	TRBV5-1	CASSLDRGSTEAFF	TGCGCCAGCAGCTTGGACAGGGGAAGCACTGAAGCTTTCTTT